This TCR beta chain derives from a study of immune evolution from preneoplasia to lung adenocarcinoma. General observations from the study: Normal lung had the highest top T cell clone frequencies. Later-stage lesions appeared to have more T cells, more diversity, less clonality.

Histologic diagnosis was independently verified by two lung pathologists. After pathologic assessment, macro-dissection selected premalignant or tumor cells for extraction. The CDR3 has 16 residues. Trimming took 4 bases from V and 0 from J; bases not matched to a gene: 7. CDR1 and CDR2 (germline): SGHRS, YFSETQ. Libraries were prepared by immunoSEQ multiplex PCR; TCRdb keeps only in-frame clonotypes and omits some of them. The table includes roughly 38,000 clones, roughly 71% detected once. As for this clone: As yet, its antigen is unknown.

This receptor was taken from a person in their sixties or seventies with lung adenocarcinoma. Sequenced: FFPE invasive lung adenocarcinoma tissue. This rearrangement joins TRBV5-1 to TRBJ1-5, with 7 nucleotides matching TRBD1. CDR3 bases: TGCGCCAGCAGCCTAGGGACAGCTGATAGCAATCAGCCCCAGCATTTT. Translated: CASSLGTADSNQPQHF.